A single sample gave rise to the 24 T cell receptor beta chains below, sequenced in a study of T cells in Graves' hyperthyroidism and ophthalmopathy. Using RNA transcripts as the source, TCR beta CDR3 regions were amplified. TCR CDR3 regions were first amplified by RT-PCR with HTBI primers. TCRdb called the multiplex PCR reads again in MiXCR, with one record for every CDR3 protein. The sample holds 150,000 or so distinct CDR3 sequences, around 8.9% seen once. Sequencing input: blood. These receptor sequences come from a woman aged 18-29 years with Graves' hyperthyroidism that later progressed to Graves' ophthalmopathy.

This clonotype has more than one count but fewer than ten. At one end the junction does not follow the germline gene, possibly because of a read error. The chain recombines TRBV3-1 with TRBJ2-3; 11 nucleotides line up with TRBD2. Germline V gene data show CDR1 as LGHDT and CDR2 as YNNKEL (reference sequence). The CDR3 covers 20 residues. As DNA, the CDR3 is TGTGCCAGCAGCCAAGGCCCCCTTCTAGCGGGAGGACCGCGCACAGATACGCAGTGTTTT. Translated: CASSQGPLLAGGPRTDTQCF.

This clonotype was detected ten times or more. This rearrangement joins TRBV14 to TRBJ2-7, with 7 bases aligning to TRBD2. Trimming cost V 6 bases and J 2 bases; bases outside gene matches: 4. The CDR3 runs 13 residues. Germline V CDR1 and CDR2: SGHDN, FVKESK. The CDR3 reads CASRPSGAYEQYF. CDR3 coding DNA: TGTGCCAGCAGGCCTAGCGGTGCCTACGAGCAGTACTTC.

This clonotype appeared many times. V gene TRBV20-1 combines with J gene TRBJ2-5; D gene ambiguous. The CDR3 consists of 12 residues. CDR1 is DFQATT, CDR2 SNEGSKA, per germline (reference sequence). Trimming stripped 0 bases from V and 4 bases from J, with 6 bases between. Here the CDR3 DNA reads TGCAGTGCTAGAGATCTAGGAGAGACCCAGTACTTC. This sequence encodes CSARDLGETQYF.

This clonotype was counted many times. This chain joins TRBV7-9 and TRBJ2-3, with D possibly TRBD2 on 6 matching bases. The CDR3 runs 15 residues. Germline V CDR1 and CDR2: SEHNR, FQNEAQ (reference sequence). Trimming took 3 bases from V and 4 from J, leaving 14 bases between them. In DNA, the CDR3 is TGTGCCAGCAGCTTTAGCGGAGGCAAGCCAGATACGCAGTATTTT. Its protein is CASSFSGGKPDTQYF.

This clonotype has only a few counts. V is TRBV6-6 and J is TRBJ1-6; D perhaps matches TRBD1 (6 bases). Germline assignment: CDR1 MNHNY and CDR2 SVGAGI (reference sequence). This CDR3 spans 21 amino acids. Between the trimmed V and J ends, which lost 2 bases and 0 bases, there was a span of 23 bases. CDR3 sequence (DNA): TGTGCCAGCAGTTACCGGGGAGCCAGACTAACAGGGTACTCCTATAATTCACCCCTCCACTTT. Residues: CASSYRGARLTGYSYNSPLHF.

This clonotype was counted at least ten times. This sequence joins TRBV29-1 and TRBJ2-3, with a tentative D call TRBD2 (6 bases). Germline V gene lookup returns CDR1 SQVTM and CDR2 ANQGSEA. Trimming stripped 8 bases from V and 0 bases from J, with 12 bases between. This CDR3 is 13 amino acids long. CDR3 nucleotide sequence: TGCAGCATGGATGGGGGGAGCACAGATACGCAGTATTTT. It yields the protein CSMDGGSTDTQYF.

This clonotype was detected ten times or more. The V and J genes are TRBV15 and TRBJ2-7; no clear D gene. CDR3 length equals 13 residues. Trimming took off 0 bases at V and 3 bases at J, with 6 bases between the two ends. The germline V gene encodes CDR1 LNHNV and CDR2 YYDKDF (reference sequence). The CDR3 here is CATSRDLFYEQYF. In DNA form, the CDR3 reads TGTGCCACCAGCAGAGATTTGTTCTACGAGCAGTACTTC.

This clonotype showed up many times. The J gene is TRBJ1-2, the V gene TRBV18; 9 positions agree with TRBD1. This CDR3 comprises 14 residues. Germline V CDR1 and CDR2: KGHSH, LQKENI. After removal of 3 bases from V and 4 bases from J, the junction contained 3 bases not matched to a gene. CDR3 sequence: CASSPGQGGYGYTF. DNA for the CDR3: TGTGCCAGCTCACCGGGACAGGGTGGCTATGGCTACACCTTC.

Ten or more counts support this clonotype. This rearrangement joins TRBV16 to TRBJ1-5, with D hard to call. The CDR3 totals 13 residues. Germline lookup yields CDR1 KGHSY and CDR2 FQNENV. V was trimmed by 2 bases and J by 1 base, leaving 3 bases between them. DNA for the CDR3: TGTGCCAGCAGCCAAGACAGCAATCAGCCCCAGCATTTT. Translated: CASSQDSNQPQHF.

There are many counts of this clonotype. J is TRBJ2-3 and V is TRBV5-6; 8 nucleotides agree with TRBD2. After removal of 0 bases from V and 0 bases from J, the junction contained 6 bases not matched to a gene. CDR1 SGHDT and CDR2 YYEEEE come from the germline V gene. The CDR3 sequence is 17 residues long. In DNA form, the CDR3 reads TGTGCCAGCAGCTTGGGGGATAGCGGGACCAGCACAGATACGCAGTATTTT. The encoded protein is CASSLGDSGTSTDTQYF.

Worth noting for this clonotype: A single base separates this from a much larger clone, so it may be a read error. The chain uses TRBV6-4 and TRBJ2-1; D could derive from TRBD1 or TRBD2 (6 bases each). The CDR3 covers 15 residues. The V end was cut by 3 bases, the J end by 1 base, with 10 bases between. The V gene's germline CDR1 is MRHNA and CDR2 SNTAGT. In nucleotides, the CDR3 is TGTGCCAGCAGTGAACAGGGAGGATCCTACAATGAGCAGTTCTTC. Translated, it gives CASSEQGGSYNEQFF.

This clonotype was observed a handful of times. The chain combines TRBV9 with TRBJ2-5; 8 nucleotides agree with TRBD1. This CDR3 contains 16 residues. Germline lookup yields CDR1 SGDLS and CDR2 YYNGEE. The ends lost 2 bases at V and 2 bases at J; junction bases unmatched: 8. Here the CDR3 DNA reads TGTGCCAGCAGCGTCCAGGACAGGGAATGGCAAGAGACCCAGTACTTC. Translated: CASSVQDREWQETQYF.

To note about this clonotype: A much larger clone differs by one base, so this may be a read error. V usage is TRBV14 and J usage is TRBJ2-1; TRBD2 might be the D (5 bases). Germline values: CDR1 SGHDN, CDR2 FVKESK. CDR3 length: 15 amino acids. CDR3 protein: CASSLSRGRDNDQFF. CDR3 coding DNA: TGTGCCAGCAGCCTTTCGCGAGGGCGAGACAATGATCAGTTCTTC.

This clonotype occurred many times. The rearrangement joins TRBV19 to TRBJ2-5, with D possibly matching TRBD1 (5 bases). The germline V gene has CDR1 LNHDA and CDR2 SQIVND (reference sequence). This CDR3 has 13 amino acids. V was pared by 9 bases and J by 1 base, with 12 bases between. Here the CDR3 DNA reads TGTGCCAGCAGCCGAACAGGCCAAGAGACCCAGTACTTC. Translating gives CASSRTGQETQYF.

This clonotype was seen a single time. The rearrangement uses TRBV30 and TRBJ1-6; the match to TRBD1 covers 7 bases. The CDR3 spans 14 residues. V gave up 4 bases and J gave up 10 bases; unmatched junction bases: 10. Germline CDR1 GTSNPN, CDR2 SVGIG (reference sequence). This chain's CDR3 is CAWKADRVNSPLHF. The CDR3 DNA reads as TGTGCCTGGAAGGCCGACAGGGTAAACTCACCCCTCCACTTT.

In this sample, this clonotype turned up once. The chain joins TRBV14 to TRBJ2-3, with TRBD2 matching over 15 bases. This CDR3 spans 17 amino acids. CDR1 and CDR2 from the germline V gene are SGHDN and FVKESK. The junction had 5 bases not matched to a gene; V was cut back by 4 bases and J by 3 bases. The DNA of the CDR3 is TGTGCCAGCAGCCGGTGGGGACTAGCGGGAGGAACAGATACGCAGTATTTT. Amino acids: CASSRWGLAGGTDTQYF.

This clonotype was counted a few times. This chain joins TRBV19 and TRBJ2-3; 8 positions agree with TRBD1. With 4 bases clipped from V and 1 base from J, the junction kept 1 base outside the gene matches. The CDR3 sequence is 14 residues long. Germline CDR1 LNHDA, CDR2 SQIVND (reference sequence). For the CDR3, the DNA is TGTGCCAGTAGTACGACAGGGGGCACAGATACGCAGTATTTT. Translated: CASSTTGGTDTQYF.

This clonotype was picked up many times. The rearrangement joins TRBV28 to TRBJ2-7; the D is unclear. V lost 10 bases to trimming and J lost 2 bases, with 12 bases between them. CDR3 length equals 12 residues. Germline CDR1 reads MDHEN; CDR2 reads SYDVKM. CDR3 sequence reads: CATCWVTYEQYF. In DNA, the CDR3 is TGTGCCACCTGTTGGGTAACCTACGAGCAGTACTTC.

CDR3 sequence reads: CAWGSGDQPQHF. The CDR3 nucleotides are TGTGCCTGGGGGTCGGGGGACCAGCCCCAGCATTTT. The chain employs TRBV30 and TRBJ1-5; perhaps TRBD1 as D (5 bases). The CDR3 loop spans 12 amino acids. CDR1 and CDR2 from the germline V gene are GTSNPN and SVGIG (reference sequence). Trimming cost V 5 bases and J 7 bases, with 12 bases left between them.

This clonotype was counted a few times. J is TRBJ2-7 and V is TRBV9; weak D call: TRBD1 (6 bases). The CDR3 length is 15 residues. Germline V gives CDR1 SGDLS, CDR2 YYNGEE. Between the trimmed V and J ends, which lost 0 bases and 0 bases, there was a span of 10 bases. CDR3 protein: CASSVAVGASYEQYF. The CDR3, as DNA: TGTGCCAGCAGCGTAGCGGTGGGGGCCTCCTACGAGCAGTACTTC.

This clonotype was found many times. The V gene is TRBV2, the J gene TRBJ1-1, with D possibly matching TRBD1 (5 bases). The CDR3 length is 14 residues. Germline-derived CDR1 and CDR2 are SNHLY and FYNNEI. The ends were cut back, 4 bases at V and 3 bases at J, with 12 bases in the middle. For the CDR3, the DNA is TGTGCCAGCAGTGGTTCAGGGTTCCACACTGAAGCTTTCTTT. It encodes CASSGSGFHTEAFF. Variable domain in full (rest from reference TRBV2 and TRBJ1-1): EPEVTQTPSHQVTQMGQEVILRCVPISNHLYFYWYRQILGQKVEFLVSFYNNEISEKSEIFDDQFSVERPDGSNFTLKIRSTKLEDSAMYFCASSGSGFHTEAFFGQGTRLTVV.

This clonotype occurred a few times. This chain links TRBV7-9 with TRBJ1-2; 11 nucleotides match TRBD1. This CDR3 has 14 amino acids. Germline CDR1 SEHNR, CDR2 FQNEAQ (reference sequence). V shed 5 bases and J 8 bases; nucleotides not matched to a gene: 7. The CDR3 DNA follows: TGTGCCAGCAGCCTCGGACAGGGGGCAAAAGGCTACACCTTC. Translating gives CASSLGQGAKGYTF.

In this sample, this clonotype turned up many times. This chain uses TRBV20-1 with TRBJ1-5; D perhaps matches TRBD1 (5 bases). The CDR3 sequence is 17 residues long. The germline V and J ends were trimmed by 6 bases and 0 bases, with 21 bases remaining between them. CDR1 is DFQATT and CDR2 is SNEGSKA in the germline V gene (reference sequence). CDR3 protein: CSAPDKNFRGSNQPQHF. The DNA for the CDR3 is TGCAGTGCCCCTGACAAGAACTTTAGGGGTAGCAATCAGCCCCAGCATTTT.

The chain recombines TRBV5-4 with TRBJ2-7; 7 bases are a match to TRBD2. J was trimmed by 2 bases and V by 4 bases; bases with no gene match: 12. This CDR3 has 16 residues. Germline V lookup: CDR1 SGHNT, CDR2 YYREEE (reference sequence). CDR3 residues: CASSGAKRGAPYEQYF. For the CDR3, the DNA is TGTGCCAGCAGCGGGGCAAAGCGGGGTGCTCCCTACGAGCAGTACTTC.